This T cell receptor beta chain was captured by sequencing in a study of cytomegalovirus exposure and HLA in healthy donors (dated by TCRdb to 2015 to 2018). Broadly, across the study: In an earlier analysis of some 610 of the donors, about 260 Gb of sequence data and roughly 100 million unique TCR beta sequences from about 179 million T cells were reported. An early release that covered some 640 HLA-typed donors contained around 300 gigabases of sequencing data and 80 million or so unique TCR sequences. The genetic ancestry cluster associated with self-reported Caucasian donors included 81% of the roughly 380 genotyped donors. The aim of the study was to test whether cataloging public T cell receptors could identify signatures of past pathogen exposure. The T cell repertoires of 666 subjects were profiled by immunosequencing and related to cytomegalovirus serostatus. Along with the approximately 700-subject first cohort, a separate validation cohort of over a hundred different subjects was used. To predict cytomegalovirus infection status, the study combined high-throughput TCR immunosequencing, statistical association of individual TCRs with disease status, and machine learning. In a later analysis, previously published TCR beta repertoires from 550 to 750 donors were re-analyzed and high-resolution HLA genotyping was added so that TCR occurrence patterns could be studied. Rather than using new phenotypic data, the later analysis identified candidate immune exposures from TCR beta sequences and from how often those sequences occurred across donors. An earlier analysis of 587 of the donors used high-throughput TCR beta sequencing to judge whether each TCR beta V gene segment behaved as functional or pseudogenic. Donor age, sex, ethnicity and CMV serostatus were compiled together with the repertoire data. Genome-wide SNP genotypes for about 65% of the roughly 670 donors were used in a later genetic analysis, which treated that subset as a discovery cohort. All discovery cohort repertoires had been generated on a single sequencing platform. HLA typing included class I and class II loci at four-digit resolution. The number of typed donors differed by locus: about 629-640 for A, B, C, DRB1 and DQB1; approximately 520 for DQA1; 606 for DPA1; and approximately 450 for DPB1. About five DR-DQ haplotypes were treated as single units for association and clustering because of strong linkage in the cohort. On average, over 200,000 unique TCR beta nucleotide sequences were sequenced per donor among several hundred genotyped donors of the cohort, with 15% to 20% of those sequences being non-productive.

As to this clone: Its target antigen remains unknown. Base qualities are not at hand, and no much larger clone is one base apart.

Receptor amplification or capture employed the immunoSEQ multiplex PCR assay. For the multiplex PCR, a mixture combining 60 forward primers for TCR Vbeta segments and 13 reverse primers for TCR Jbeta segments was used. Amplification of the CDR3 region of rearranged TCR beta genes was performed with a multiplex PCR assay on genomic DNA. The amplified TCR beta libraries were sequenced on the Illumina HiSeq System as 87-base-pair reads. The authors' pipeline ran thus. In a later analysis, tens of millions of unique TCR beta chains were counted across the roughly 700 repertoires, and roughly 10 million of these chains were shared by at least two donors. Raw reads were error-corrected and collapsed into unique sequences with a nearest-neighbor algorithm that merged closely related sequences to remove PCR and sequencing errors. Alignment of CDR3 sequences to IMGT reference sequences was used to assign V, D and J gene segments. For a sequence to be retained, a match of at least six nucleotides to both a V gene segment and a J gene segment was required. A rearrangement was called productive if the CDR3 had no stop codons and remained in frame with V and J, and every other rearrangement was called non-productive. Following IMGT convention, CDR3 was defined as the stretch from the second conserved V-encoded cysteine to the conserved J-encoded phenylalanine. Sequences without an unambiguous match to a single V gene segment were excluded from the earlier analysis of 450 to 750 of the donors. An earlier analysis of about 590 of the donors classified V segments as functional when productive rearrangements were above 56.7% and as segregating when the standard deviation between donors was above 5%. A statistical classification framework was built to diagnose cytomegalovirus status from the catalog of TCR beta chain sequences. A later analysis assigned V and J genes by comparing TCR nucleotide sequences with IMGT/GENE-DB human TR gene sequences. The TCRdist pipeline was used in a later analysis to assign CDR3 sequences and most-parsimonious VDJ recombination scenarios. A later analysis defined each TCR beta chain by its CDR3 amino acid sequence plus V-gene family, and excluded reads lacking a unique V-gene family. As a way to deal with suspected cross-contamination and a sequencing artifact, a later analysis dropped roughly 620 nucleotide sequences that were highly shared and had low generation probability. In a later analysis, a clonal expansion index for each public chain was calculated from normalized within-repertoire ranks of inferred template counts. Generation probabilities in a later analysis came from a VDJ recombination model fitted to out-of-frame rearrangements, and those results were checked against IGoR. In a later analysis, TCR-TCR, TCR-HLA and TCR-CMV co-occurrence was scored with hypergeometric tests, and a repertoire-size bias correction was applied to TCR pairs. In a later analysis, false discovery rates were estimated by permuting HLA or CMV assignments 20 times. In a later analysis, co-occurring TCRs were grouped with DBSCAN, and TCRdist sequence similarity was added when clustering was performed within HLA-allele-positive subsets. Repertoires with fewer than 30,000 or more than 120,000 public chains, plus five repertoires with anomalous nucleotide sharing, were excluded from co-occurrence clustering. Imported from immuneACCESS, the table was reduced by TCRdb to in-frame sequences with V and J called. These copies leave out some clones; in studies compared against another copy, an unresolved V gene accounts for under half, and the cause of the remainder is not known. V, J and clone size derive from that table, while D and trimming were established from the DNA sequence. The sample contains approximately 85,000 clones, approximately 80% of them found a single time. Around 25% of the sample is in the top ten clones.

The cohort consisted of 600 to 750 healthy bone marrow donors. At the time of sampling, every cohort member was nominally healthy, though immune exposures that went unrecorded were likely present. The donor was CMV seropositive and was included in the group of 250 to 300 seropositive cohort members. Every donor gave a peripheral blood sample, and the peripheral blood mononuclear cells from that sample were used for TCR beta sequencing. The Qiagen DNeasy Blood Extraction Kit was used to extract genomic DNA from the blood cell samples. A distance of 15 bases separates the germline ends of V and J, which lose 1 base and 5 bases respectively. Sequences LNHDA (CDR1) and SQIVND (CDR2) are obtained from the germline V gene (reference sequence). The CDR3 measures 15 amino acids from cysteine to phenylalanine. The DNA shown is the 45-base CDR3, in frame from base 1. What the study reported, not specific to this receptor: Three of the identified cytomegalovirus-associated TCR beta chains were confirmed in vitro to be specific for cytomegalovirus antigens. The authors suggested that the approach could potentially be generalized to other disease states and immunological phenotypes. According to a later analysis, TCR association rates differed among HLA loci, with DRB1 alleles showing the most associated TCRs and HLA-C alleles showing the fewest. The sequencing pipeline was judged likely to have produced a cluster of highly shared sequence variants as a technical artifact. Because counts were too low, around 17 rarely observed V segments, including chromosome 9 orphons, were left out of the earlier analysis of roughly 600 of the donors. When HLA alleles, especially DR and DQ, strongly co-occurred, attributing TCR associations to individual alleles was difficult. A later analysis found that HLA-associated TCR beta chains were more clonally expanded and had lower generation probabilities than equally common non-associated chains. The 87-base-pair reads could not distinguish some IMGT-functional V segments, including TRBV6-2 and TRBV6-3, so those segments were excluded. In the study, around 150 TCR beta chains were listed as associated with cytomegalovirus. For the cohort, immune exposure information was limited to CMV serostatus. Several of the top co-occurrence clusters appeared to be linked to parvovirus B19, influenza, CMV and Epstein-Barr virus, according to a later analysis. Presence/absence analyses assumed roughly uniform sequencing depth across donors, an assumption that may not hold. Most TCR sequences were seen in very few donors, while some public TCRs were found in many individuals. Because HLA typing was missing for some donors at each locus, association tests included only the typed subset. Correlated functional status among segregating V segments might be attributable to linkage disequilibrium, but an unknown experimental factor could not be ruled out. In a later genetic analysis, fewer N-insertions in productive TCRs were reported among donors in an Asian-associated ancestry cluster than the roughly 700-donor mean. In a later analysis, most CMV-associated TCR beta chains were found to appear HLA-restricted, with HLA associations seemingly driven largely by CMV exposure. An earlier analysis of approximately 570 of the donors showed that most TCR beta V segments appeared in productive rearrangements either about 90% or about 30% of the time, which broadly matched IMGT annotations. Only TCR beta chains were sequenced in this cohort, and the absence of alpha or paired-chain data limited detectable features. A later analysis associated approximately 17,000 TCR beta sequences with specific HLA alleles at a false discovery rate of 0.05. A further reported finding was that TCR beta sequences accurately predicted the HLA-A and HLA-B alleles for most subjects in the first cohort. The classifier was reported to diagnose cytomegalovirus status with high specificity and sensitivity in both the original and validation cohorts. V-gene and J-gene trimming of TCR beta chains was associated with a missense DCLRE1C variant in a later genetic analysis, and the association was replicated in an independent cohort.

The sample was PBMCs. This sequence was found in a woman aged 45 to 65 in good health and CMV-seropositive. The chain links TRBV19 with TRBJ2-7, with TRBD1 as a weak D call on 5 bases. CDR3 sequence: CASSIAQTATHEQYF. The DNA reads as follows: TGTGCCAGTAGTATAGCCCAGACAGCCACCCACGAGCAGTACTTC.